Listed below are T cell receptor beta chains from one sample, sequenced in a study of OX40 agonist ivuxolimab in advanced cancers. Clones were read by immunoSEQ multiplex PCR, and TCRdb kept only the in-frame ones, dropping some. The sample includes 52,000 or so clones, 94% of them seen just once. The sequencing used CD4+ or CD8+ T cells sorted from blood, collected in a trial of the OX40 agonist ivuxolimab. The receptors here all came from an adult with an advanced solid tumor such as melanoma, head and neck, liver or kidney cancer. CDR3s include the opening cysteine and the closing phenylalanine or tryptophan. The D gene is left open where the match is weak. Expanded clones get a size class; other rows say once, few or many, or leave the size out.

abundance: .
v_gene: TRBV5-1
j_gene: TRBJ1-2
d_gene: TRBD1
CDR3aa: CASSSDREDYGYTF

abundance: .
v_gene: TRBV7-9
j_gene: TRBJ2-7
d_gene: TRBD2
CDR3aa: CASNPGAGGPYEQYF

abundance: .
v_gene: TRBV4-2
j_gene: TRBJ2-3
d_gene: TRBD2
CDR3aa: CASSQEGGGLDTQYF

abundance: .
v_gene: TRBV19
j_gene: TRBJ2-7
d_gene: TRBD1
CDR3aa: CASSVGTGDYEQYF

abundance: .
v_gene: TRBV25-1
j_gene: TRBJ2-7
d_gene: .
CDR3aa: CASSEGFSYEQYF

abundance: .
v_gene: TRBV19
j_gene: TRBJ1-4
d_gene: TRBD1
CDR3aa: CASSTYRGPLETTNEKLFF

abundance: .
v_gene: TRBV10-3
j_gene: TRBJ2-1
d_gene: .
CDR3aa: CAISETGAPYNEQFF

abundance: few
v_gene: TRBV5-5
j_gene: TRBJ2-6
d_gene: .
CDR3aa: CASQTSVSHKVGTF

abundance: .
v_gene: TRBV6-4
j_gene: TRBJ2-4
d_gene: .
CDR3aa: CASSRQPLAKNIQYF

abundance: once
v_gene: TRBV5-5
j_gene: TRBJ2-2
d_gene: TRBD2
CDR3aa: CASKTGTSGNTGELFF

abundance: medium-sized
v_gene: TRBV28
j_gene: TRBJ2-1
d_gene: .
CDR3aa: CASTDSYNEQFF

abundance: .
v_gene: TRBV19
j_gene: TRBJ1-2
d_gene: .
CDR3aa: CASSTGGLGYTF

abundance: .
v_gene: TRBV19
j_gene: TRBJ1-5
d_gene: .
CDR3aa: CASSINEGIRKPQHF

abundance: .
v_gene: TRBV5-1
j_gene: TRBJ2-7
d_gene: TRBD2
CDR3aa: CASGGTSGVYEQYF

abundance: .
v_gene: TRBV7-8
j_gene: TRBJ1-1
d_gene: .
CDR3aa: CASTLEAGVWTEAFF

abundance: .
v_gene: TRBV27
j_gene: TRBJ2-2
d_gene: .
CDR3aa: CASSFGVGGELFF

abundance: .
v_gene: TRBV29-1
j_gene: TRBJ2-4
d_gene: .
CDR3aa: CSVGTENIQYF

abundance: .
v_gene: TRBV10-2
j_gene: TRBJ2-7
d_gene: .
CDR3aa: CASSDMDKTYEQYF

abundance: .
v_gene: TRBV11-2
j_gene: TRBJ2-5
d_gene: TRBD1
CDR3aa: CASSPPDRVVETQYF

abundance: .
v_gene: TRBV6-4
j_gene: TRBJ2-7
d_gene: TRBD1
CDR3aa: CASSDLTGDDEQYF

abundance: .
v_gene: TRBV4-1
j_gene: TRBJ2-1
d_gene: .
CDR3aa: CASSQDRSDLPYNEQFF

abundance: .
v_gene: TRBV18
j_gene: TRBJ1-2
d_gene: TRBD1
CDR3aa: CASSPGQAPGYTF

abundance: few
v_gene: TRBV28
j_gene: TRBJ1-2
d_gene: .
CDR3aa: CASAARGNYGYTF

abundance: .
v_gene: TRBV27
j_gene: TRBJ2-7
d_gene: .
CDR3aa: CASSPLQGPFSYEQYF

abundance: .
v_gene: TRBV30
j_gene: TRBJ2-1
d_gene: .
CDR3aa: CAWSLAGEQFF

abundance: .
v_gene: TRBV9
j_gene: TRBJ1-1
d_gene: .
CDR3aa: CASSVEPFEAEAFF

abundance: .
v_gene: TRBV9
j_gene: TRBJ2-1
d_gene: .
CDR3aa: CASSVATGQGGQFF

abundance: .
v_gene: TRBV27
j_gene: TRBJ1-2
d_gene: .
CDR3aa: CASSLGAPPADYGYTF

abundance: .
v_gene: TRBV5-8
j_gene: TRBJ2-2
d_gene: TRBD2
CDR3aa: CASIIRSSGNTGELFF

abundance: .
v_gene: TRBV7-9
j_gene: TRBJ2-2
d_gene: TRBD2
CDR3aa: CASSLPLSGTSNTGELFF

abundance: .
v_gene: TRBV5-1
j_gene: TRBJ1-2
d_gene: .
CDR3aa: CASSYMGEPTYGYTF

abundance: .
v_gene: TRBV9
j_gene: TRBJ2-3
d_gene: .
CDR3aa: CASSVGGLGPDTQYF

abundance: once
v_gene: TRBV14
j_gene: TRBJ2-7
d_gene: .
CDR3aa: CASSPIEVTYEQYF

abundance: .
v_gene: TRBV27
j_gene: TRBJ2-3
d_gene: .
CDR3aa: CASRWLGSTDTQYF

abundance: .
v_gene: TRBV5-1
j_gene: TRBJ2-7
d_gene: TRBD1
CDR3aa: CASSPGTAYEQYF

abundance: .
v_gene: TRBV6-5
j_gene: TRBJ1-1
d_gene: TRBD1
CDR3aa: CASSYDRGMNTEAFF

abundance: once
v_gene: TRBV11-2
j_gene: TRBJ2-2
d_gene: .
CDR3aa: CASSLYGGPQNTGELFF

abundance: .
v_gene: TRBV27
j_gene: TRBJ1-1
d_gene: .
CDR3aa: CASSPSPWNTEAFF

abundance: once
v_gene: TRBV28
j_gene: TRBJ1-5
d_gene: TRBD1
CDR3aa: CASTRDREDNQPQHF

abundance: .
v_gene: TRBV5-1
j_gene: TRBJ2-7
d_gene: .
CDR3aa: CASSSIGHSYEQYF

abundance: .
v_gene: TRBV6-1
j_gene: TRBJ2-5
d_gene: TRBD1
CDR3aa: CASSRTGIGETQYF

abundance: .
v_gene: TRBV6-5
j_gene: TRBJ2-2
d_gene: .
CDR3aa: CASSWDSGGELFF

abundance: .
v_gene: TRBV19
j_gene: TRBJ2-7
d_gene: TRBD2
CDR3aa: CASSTASGNYEQYF

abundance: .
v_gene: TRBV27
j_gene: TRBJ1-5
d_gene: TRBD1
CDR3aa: CASRRAGGTDQPQHF

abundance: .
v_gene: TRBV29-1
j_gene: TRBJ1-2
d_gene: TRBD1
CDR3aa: CSARDRQDNYGYTF

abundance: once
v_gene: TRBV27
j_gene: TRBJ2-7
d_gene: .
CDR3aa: CASSPNPQGIDEQYF

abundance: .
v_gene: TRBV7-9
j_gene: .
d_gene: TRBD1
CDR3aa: CASSSGQDLGDEQYF

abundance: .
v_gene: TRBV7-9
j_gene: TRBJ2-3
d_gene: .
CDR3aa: CASSGLHTTNTDTQYF

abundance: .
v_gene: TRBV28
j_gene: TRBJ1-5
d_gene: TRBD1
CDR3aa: CASSFIPGQGDQPQHF

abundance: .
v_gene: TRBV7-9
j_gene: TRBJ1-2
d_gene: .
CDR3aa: CASSPNGGNYGYTF

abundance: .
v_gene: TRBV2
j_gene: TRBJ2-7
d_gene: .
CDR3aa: CASSEGTDYEQYF